This T cell receptor (beta chain) is drawn from a study of long-term antiretroviral therapy in people with HIV. As for this clone: Its antigen is currently unknown.

With survey level as its setting, the immunoSEQ assay was v3.0. Sequenced by immunoSEQ multiplex PCR; TCRdb stores in-frame clones only, minus some. Of 30,000 to 40,000 clones in the sample, approximately 85% were seen once. Participants who had HIV were, without exception, treated in the United States. Germline V gives CDR1 SGHDN, CDR2 FVKESK. CDR3 length equals 13 residues. The trim removed 4 bases at V and 10 bases at J, leaving 9 bases unmatched. Study-level findings and limits: Comparison with controls showed narrower CDR3 length ranges in HIV repertoires.

The clonotype was recovered from a man between 18 and 35 years old with HIV. The V gene is TRBV14, the J gene TRBJ1-1, with 7 bases identical to TRBD1. Sample: unsorted PBMCs, taken 3.3 years after starting antiretroviral therapy. CDR3 sequence: CASSPTGVSGAFF. CDR3 bases: TGTGCCAGCAGCCCCACAGGGGTTAGTGGAGCTTTCTTT.